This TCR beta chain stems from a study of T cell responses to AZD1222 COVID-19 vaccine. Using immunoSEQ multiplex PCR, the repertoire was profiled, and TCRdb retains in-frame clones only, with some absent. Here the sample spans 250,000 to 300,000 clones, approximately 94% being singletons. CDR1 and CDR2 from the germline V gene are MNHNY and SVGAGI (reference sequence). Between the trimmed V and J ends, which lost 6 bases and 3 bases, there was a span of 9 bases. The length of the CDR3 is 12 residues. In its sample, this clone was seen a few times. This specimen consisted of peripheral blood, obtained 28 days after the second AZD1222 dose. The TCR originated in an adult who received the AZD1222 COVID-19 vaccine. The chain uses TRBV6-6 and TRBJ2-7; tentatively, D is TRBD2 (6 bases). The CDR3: CASRPAGYEQYF. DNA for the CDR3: TGTGCCAGCAGGCCAGCGGGCTACGAGCAGTACTTC.